This TCR beta chain was retrieved from a study of identical twins. Using its own MiXCR run on the 5' RACE reads, TCRdb lists one record per CDR3 protein. Counted here are a few hundred thousand distinct CDR3 sequences, 13% to 15% occurring once; the ten biggest clones make up 0.44%. Trimming took 4 bases from V and 0 from J, leaving 18 bases between them. CDR3 length equals 17 residues. From germline, CDR1 is SGDLS and CDR2 YYNGEE. The data also belong to a second study, concerning yellow fever vaccine responses in identical twins. This second study says: Reports say the vaccine T cell response in twins looked partly convergent and partly personalized.

This chain uses TRBV9 with TRBJ2-3; D assignment may be TRBD1 or TRBD2 (6 bases each). Source material: CD4+ T cells sorted from blood. The sequence came from a woman between 18 and 30 years old in good health. CDR3 sequence: CASSTRGVEWSTDTQYF. The CDR3 DNA reads TGTGCCAGCAGCACGAGGGGGGTTGAGTGGAGCACAGATACGCAGTATTTT.